This TCR beta chain appears in the sequencing data of a study of cytomegalovirus exposure and HLA in healthy donors. Study conclusions and caveats: Sequencing artifact likely explains a cluster of highly shared sequence variants. Of the V segments, some could not be distinguished, including TRBV6-2 and TRBV6-3, and were excluded. According to the study, 160 or so TCR beta chains were cytomegalovirus-associated.

Germline V gene lookup returns CDR1 LGHNT and CDR2 FRNRAP. The V and J ends lost 7 bases and 0 bases respectively, with 11 bases between them. There are 14 residues in the CDR3. In nominal health when sampled, donors likely had unrecorded immune exposures nonetheless. About this clone itself: What it binds is not known.

Primers for the PCR totalled 60 Vbeta and 13 Jbeta. The assay was immunoSEQ multiplex PCR, and TCRdb's table has in-frame clones only and misses some. Counted here are 95,000 to 150,000 clones, more than 80% occurring once; the ten biggest clones make up about 8.9%. J is TRBJ2-3 and V is TRBV12-5, with D maybe TRBD2 (5 bases). The TCR comes from a young man in good health and CMV-seropositive. Sequenced material: PBMCs. The chain's CDR3 is CASVLGLSTDTQYF. In DNA form, the CDR3 reads TGTGCTAGTGTTCTCGGACTGAGCACAGATACGCAGTATTTT.